Each of the 30 T cell receptor beta chains below was sequenced from the same sample in a study of T cell repertoires in cytomegalovirus infection. Antigens for these TCRs are unknown. From the reads, TCRdb called clonotypes with MiXCR, one entry per CDR3 protein. The sample contains 75,000 to 95,000 distinct CDR3 sequences, roughly 44% of which appear only once. The starting material was CD8+ T cells from cultured PBMCs, obtained from culture after CMV antigen stimulation. The receptors come from a human donor in good health (CMV status not recorded). Some clones in this sample may be carry-over from other donors' samples.

The chain combines TRBV2 with TRBJ2-1; 9 nucleotides agree with TRBD1. The CDR3 contains 15 residues. V lost 5 bases and J lost 4; bases outside the gene matches: 6. Germline CDR1 SNHLY, CDR2 FYNNEI. CDR3 in amino acids: CASSTGTGRYNEQFF. The DNA of the CDR3 is TGTGCCAGCAGTACCGGGACAGGGAGGTACAATGAGCAGTTCTTC.

This clonotype appeared a few times. The V and J genes are TRBV12-3 or TRBV12-4 and TRBJ2-3; D is unclear. This CDR3 contains 12 residues. Trimming removed 5 bases at V and 2 bases at J, with 5 bases between. This CDR3 is CASSPNTDTQYF. The CDR3, as DNA: TGTGCCAGCAGTCCGAACACAGATACGCAGTATTTT.

This clonotype was found many times. This chain connects TRBV7-2 to TRBJ1-1; D ambiguous. CDR1 SGHTA and CDR2 FQGNSA come from the germline V gene. This CDR3 spans 12 amino acids. V gave up 4 bases and J gave up 0 bases, with 3 bases separating them. The CDR3: CASSSVNTEAFF. CDR3 coding DNA: TGTGCCAGCAGCTCAGTGAACACTGAAGCTTTCTTT.

The V gene is TRBV19, the J gene TRBJ2-6, with TRBD1 as a possible D gene (6 bases). Trimming pared 3 bases from V and 2 bases from J, leaving 17 bases between. CDR3 length equals 18 residues. Germline-derived CDR1 and CDR2 are LNHDA and SQIVND (reference sequence). CDR3 protein: CASSIGGPGEAGANVLTF. In DNA form, the CDR3 reads TGTGCCAGTAGTATCGGTGGACCAGGGGAAGCTGGGGCCAACGTCCTGACTTTC.

CDR3 DNA: TGTGCCAGCAGCCAGCCTCCTGATGAGCAGTACTTC. Amino acid sequence: CASSQPPDEQYF. This chain joins TRBV4-2 and TRBJ2-7; D unresolved. CDR1 is LGHNA and CDR2 is YNFKEQ in the germline V gene. The CDR3 has 12 amino acids. Between the trimmed V and J ends, which lost 3 bases and 7 bases, there was a span of 10 bases.

The chain carries TRBV27 and TRBJ1-2; 9 bases match TRBD1. This CDR3 comprises 14 residues. V lost 6 bases and J lost 5; bases outside the gene matches: 7. Germline CDR1 reads MNHEY; CDR2 reads SMNVEV (reference sequence). The CDR3 DNA reads as TGTGCCAGCAGACCACAGGGGGCTCGGTATGGCTACACCTTC. Translating gives CASRPQGARYGYTF.

V and J are TRBV11-2 and TRBJ1-5; TRBD1 aligns across 7 bases. CDR3 length equals 15 residues. The junction had 6 bases not matched to a gene; V was cut back by 5 bases and J by 2 bases. Germline V CDR1 and CDR2: SGHAT, FQNNGV. The CDR3: CASSVDREGNQPQHF. Written as DNA, the CDR3 is TGTGCCAGCAGCGTTGACAGGGAGGGCAATCAGCCCCAGCATTTT.

This clonotype was seen a few times. This sequence joins TRBV7-8 and TRBJ1-1; weak D call: TRBD1 (5 bases). V was shortened by 3 bases and J by 1 base, with 9 bases between the two germline ends. Germline lookup yields CDR1 SGHVS and CDR2 FQNEAQ. This CDR3 is 14 amino acids long. CDR3 coding DNA: TGTGCCAGCAGCTTGTGGGGCCGGAACACTGAAGCTTTCTTT. Its protein is CASSLWGRNTEAFF.

This clonotype was seen a few times. The chain is built from TRBV6-1 and TRBJ2-3; D not certain. Germline-derived CDR1 and CDR2 are MNHNS and SASEGT. The CDR3 is 14 residues long. Trimming stripped 1 base from V and 4 bases from J, with 9 bases between. The CDR3 region has the DNA TGTGCCAGCAGTGAAGGAGCAGGCGCAGATACGCAGTATTTT. This codes for CASSEGAGADTQYF.

V is TRBV27 and J is TRBJ2-1; D is perhaps TRBD2 (5 bases). Germline CDR1 is MNHEY and CDR2 is SMNVEV (reference sequence). V gave up 3 bases and J gave up 7 bases, with 16 bases separating them. This CDR3 has 15 amino acids. CDR3: CASSFSLEGRNEQFF. CDR3 coding DNA: TGTGCCAGCAGTTTCAGCCTCGAGGGAAGAAATGAGCAGTTCTTC.

This clonotype has only a few counts. The V gene is TRBV29-1, the J gene TRBJ2-5, with a tentative D call TRBD1 (5 bases). Between the trimmed V and J ends, which lost 5 bases and 2 bases, there was a span of 15 bases. The CDR3 covers 14 residues. Germline V gene sequence: CDR1 SQVTM, CDR2 ANQGSEA. CDR3 DNA sequence: TGCAGCGTTTGGTGGTGGGGCGGACAAGAGACCCAGTACTTC. The encoded protein is CSVWWWGGQETQYF.

The chain uses TRBV10-3 and TRBJ2-3, with D uncertain. V gave up 0 bases and J gave up 2 bases, with 9 bases separating them. Germline V lookup: CDR1 ENHRY, CDR2 SYGVKD. The CDR3 is 15 residues long. CDR3 coding DNA: TGTGCCATCAGTGAGTCGCCCGCCTACACAGATACGCAGTATTTT. Protein sequence: CAISESPAYTDTQYF.

The chain links TRBV6-1 to TRBJ2-5; weak D call: TRBD1 (6 bases). CDR3 length: 15 residues. Germline V gives CDR1 MNHNS, CDR2 SASEGT. V lost 2 bases to trimming and J lost 7 bases, with 17 bases between them. Here the CDR3 reads CASSESPTGFGTQYF. CDR3 DNA: TGTGCCAGCAGTGAATCTCCCACAGGGTTCGGGACCCAGTACTTC.

This clonotype has more than one count but fewer than ten. The chain uses TRBV27 and TRBJ2-1; 10 bases map to TRBD2. This CDR3 is 15 amino acids long. Looked up from germline, CDR1 is MNHEY and CDR2 is SMNVEV (reference sequence). V dropped 2 bases and J dropped 4; count of bases not matched to a gene: 2. CDR3 sequence: CASSLVAGGYNEQFF. The CDR3 DNA reads TGTGCCAGCAGTTTAGTAGCGGGGGGTTACAATGAGCAGTTCTTC.

As regards this clonotype: An end of the junction differs from the germline gene, which may be a read error. The chain has TRBV7-6 and TRBJ2-5; TRBD2 matches at 7 bases. Germline values: CDR1 SGHVS, CDR2 FNYEAQ. CDR3 length equals 17 residues. The CDR3 DNA reads as TGTGCCAGCATCTTAGCGGGTGGGACTGGGTCACAAGAGACCCAGTACTTC. It specifies CASILAGGTGSQETQYF.

This clonotype turned up a few times. The chain joins TRBV11-2 to TRBJ1-1; D is uncertain. The V and J ends lost 3 bases and 5 bases respectively, with 10 bases between them. From germline, CDR1 is SGHAT and CDR2 FQNNGV. The CDR3 has 13 amino acids. The CDR3 is CASSLGPLTEAFF. In DNA, the CDR3 is TGTGCCAGCAGCTTGGGCCCATTGACTGAAGCTTTCTTT. Full variable domain (missing parts from reference TRBV11-2 and TRBJ1-1): EAGVAQSPRYKIIEKRQSVAFWCNPISGHATLYWYQQILGQGPKLLIQFQNNGVVDDSQLPKDRFSAERLKGVDSTLKIQPAKLEDSAVYLCASSLGPLTEAFFGQGTRLTVV.

The CDR3 region is CASSEDGTSYRDGYTF. DNA of the CDR3: TGTGCCAGCAGTGAAGACGGGACATCTTACCGGGATGGCTACACCTTC. This chain joins TRBV6-1 and TRBJ1-2; D is perhaps TRBD1 (6 bases). The CDR3 runs to 16 residues. The germline V gene encodes CDR1 MNHNS and CDR2 SASEGT. V gave up 1 base and J gave up 6 bases, with 18 bases separating them.

CDR3 loop: CAISESGTGGPRDTQYF. The CDR3 DNA reads as TGTGCCATCAGTGAGTCTGGAACGGGAGGGCCGAGGGATACGCAGTATTTT. The V and J genes are TRBV10-3 and TRBJ2-3; 8 bases agree with TRBD2. The V and J ends lost 0 bases and 6 bases, in that order; junction bases with no gene match: 11. CDR1 and CDR2 from the germline V gene are ENHRY and SYGVKD. This CDR3 contains 17 residues.

The chain is built from TRBV7-9 and TRBJ2-7; 8 bases are a match to TRBD2. This CDR3 spans 16 amino acids. Germline loops: CDR1 SEHNR, CDR2 FQNEAQ (reference sequence). Losses at the gene ends were 1 base for V and 7 bases for J; bases not matched to a gene: 12. The CDR3 region is CASSLDRSSGDWEQYF. CDR3 nucleotides: TGTGCCAGCAGCTTAGATCGGAGTAGCGGGGACTGGGAGCAGTACTTC.

The chain has TRBV7-9 and TRBJ2-1, with 10 bases that match TRBD2. Germline CDR1 is SEHNR and CDR2 is FQNEAQ (reference sequence). The CDR3 consists of 13 residues. V lost 3 bases to trimming and J lost 8 bases; unmatched junction nucleotides: 1. The CDR3 sequence is CASSLSGGDEQFF. DNA for the CDR3: TGTGCCAGCAGCTTGAGCGGGGGGGATGAGCAGTTCTTC.

This clonotype was counted only a few times. The chain has TRBV7-9 and TRBJ1-4; a possible D gene is TRBD1 (6 bases). V was pared by 7 bases and J by 8 bases, with 11 bases between. The CDR3 has 12 amino acids. CDR1 is SEHNR, CDR2 FQNEAQ, per germline (reference sequence). CDR3 in DNA: TGTGCCAGCATGGGGGCAGGCGAAAAACTGTTTTTT. It yields the protein CASMGAGEKLFF. The variable domain in full, completed from reference TRBV7-9 and TRBJ1-4, reads DTGVSQNPRHKITKRGQNVTFRCDPISEHNRLYWYRQTLGQGPEFLTYFQNEAQLEKSRLLSDRFSAERPKGSFSTLEIQRTEQGDSAMYLCASMGAGEKLFFGSGTQLSVL.

This clonotype has only a few counts. The chain couples TRBV10-3 to TRBJ1-1; TRBD1 might be the D (5 bases). The V gene's germline CDR1 is ENHRY and CDR2 SYGVKD. V was trimmed by 0 bases and J by 1 base, leaving 9 bases between them. The CDR3 spans 15 residues. The CDR3 sequence is CAISESSGQNTEAFF. The DNA of the CDR3 is TGTGCCATCAGTGAGTCCAGCGGACAGAACACTGAAGCTTTCTTT.

This clonotype was recorded a few times. V gene TRBV12-5 combines with J gene TRBJ2-1; no firm D call. The CDR3 has 12 residues. Trimming took off 5 bases at V and 7 bases at J, with 9 bases between the two ends. The germline CDR1 and CDR2 sequences are LGHNT and FRNRAP. This chain's CDR3 is CASGPSRNEQFF. The CDR3 DNA is TGTGCTAGTGGTCCCAGTCGGAATGAGCAGTTCTTC.

The chain is built from TRBV27 and TRBJ2-1; maybe TRBD1 (6 bases). The CDR3 contains 14 residues. Germline lookup yields CDR1 MNHEY and CDR2 SMNVEV (reference sequence). V was cut by 5 bases and J by 4 bases, with 12 bases left in between. For the CDR3, the DNA is TGTGCCAGCAGTGTACAGGGCTTGTACAATGAGCAGTTCTTC. As protein: CASSVQGLYNEQFF.

This chain joins TRBV6-1 and TRBJ2-5; 13 bases agree with TRBD2. The CDR3 extends over 15 amino acids. Germline CDR1 reads MNHNS; CDR2 reads SASEGT. Trimming at V came to 11 bases and at J to 0 bases, leaving 6 bases not matched to a gene. CDR3 in DNA: TGTGCCGGAGAGGGGACTAGCGGGAACCAAGAGACCCAGTACTTC. Protein sequence: CAGEGTSGNQETQYF.

This clonotype came up a few times. The chain carries TRBV7-2 and TRBJ1-2; maybe TRBD1 (6 bases). Trimming took 5 bases from V and 6 from J, leaving 25 bases between them. Germline V gives CDR1 SGHTA, CDR2 FQGNSA. This CDR3 spans 17 amino acids. The CDR3 nucleotides read TGTGCCAGCAGCCCTGGACAGAACACCTTTGTGGAGGATGGCTACACCTTC. Its translation is CASSPGQNTFVEDGYTF.

The gene calls are TRBV19 and TRBJ1-1; a possible D gene is TRBD1 (5 bases). This CDR3 is 11 amino acids long. Trimming pared 6 bases from V and 4 bases from J, leaving 6 bases between. Germline V gene data show CDR1 as LNHDA and CDR2 as SQIVND (reference sequence). The CDR3, as DNA: TGTGCCAGTAGGGGGCCCACTGAAGCTTTCTTT. It is translated as CASRGPTEAFF.

This clonotype has just a few counts. The V gene is TRBV7-2, the J gene TRBJ2-7, with 7 bases matching TRBD1. The CDR3 length is 13 residues. CDR1 is SGHTA, CDR2 FQGNSA, per germline. V lost 3 bases, J lost 7 bases, and 6 bases stayed unmatched. The CDR3 here is CASSLGDSVEQYF. For the CDR3, the DNA is TGTGCCAGCAGCTTGGGGGACAGCGTTGAGCAGTACTTC. Together with reference TRBV7-2 and TRBJ2-7, the CDR3 gives the full variable domain: GAGVSQSPSNKVTEKGKDVELRCDPISGHTALYWYRQSLGQGLEFLIYFQGNSAPDKSGLPSDRFSAERTGGSVSTLTIQRTQQEDSAVYLCASSLGDSVEQYFGPGTRLTVT.

This chain connects TRBV19 to TRBJ2-7, with D tentatively TRBD2 (5 bases). The CDR3 is 13 residues long. CDR1 and CDR2 (germline): LNHDA, SQIVND (reference sequence). V lost 7 bases and J lost 5, with 15 bases in between. The CDR3 coding sequence is TGTGCCAGTACCGAGAGGCTCGGGGACGAGCAGTACTTC. Amino acid sequence: CASTERLGDEQYF. Variable domain in full (rest from reference TRBV19 and TRBJ2-7): DGGITQSPKYLFRKEGQNVTLSCEQNLNHDAMYWYRQDPGQGLRLIYYSQIVNDFQKGDIAEGYSVSREKKESFPLTVTSAQKNPTAFYLCASTERLGDEQYFGPGTRLTVT.

The chain is built from TRBV7-8 and TRBJ2-1; 8 nucleotides match TRBD1. V shed 5 bases, J shed 6 bases, and the junction held 12 bases outside the gene matches. CDR1 and CDR2 (germline): SGHVS, FQNEAQ. CDR3 length equals 16 residues. The CDR3 region is CASSPSIRGRANEQFF. Written as DNA, the CDR3 is TGTGCCAGCAGCCCCTCAATCAGGGGGCGAGCCAATGAGCAGTTCTTC.